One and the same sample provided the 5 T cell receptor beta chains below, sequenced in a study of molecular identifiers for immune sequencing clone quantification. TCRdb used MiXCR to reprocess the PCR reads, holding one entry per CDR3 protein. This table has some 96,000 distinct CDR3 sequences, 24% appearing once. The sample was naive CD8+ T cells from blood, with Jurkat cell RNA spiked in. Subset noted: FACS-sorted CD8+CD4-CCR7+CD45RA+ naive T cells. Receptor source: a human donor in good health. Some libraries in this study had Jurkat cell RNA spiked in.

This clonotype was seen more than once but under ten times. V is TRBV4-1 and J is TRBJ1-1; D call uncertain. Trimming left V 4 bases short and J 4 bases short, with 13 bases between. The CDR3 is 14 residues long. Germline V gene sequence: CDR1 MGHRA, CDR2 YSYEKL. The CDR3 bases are TGCGCCAGCAGCCGTAGTTACGGATCCACTGAAGCTTTCTTT. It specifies CASSRSYGSTEAFF.

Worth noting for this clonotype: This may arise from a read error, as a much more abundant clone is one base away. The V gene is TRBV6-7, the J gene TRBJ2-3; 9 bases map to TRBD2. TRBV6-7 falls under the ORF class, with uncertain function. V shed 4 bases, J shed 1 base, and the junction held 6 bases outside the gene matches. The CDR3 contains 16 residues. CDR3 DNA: TGTGCCAGCAGTTTCTCCGCTAGCGGGGGCACAGATACGCAGTATTTT. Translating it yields CASSFSASGGTDTQYF.

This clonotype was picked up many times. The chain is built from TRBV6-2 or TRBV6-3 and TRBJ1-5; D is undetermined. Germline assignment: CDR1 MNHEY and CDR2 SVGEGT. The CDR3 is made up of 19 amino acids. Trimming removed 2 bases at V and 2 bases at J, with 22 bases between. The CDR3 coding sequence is TGTGCCAGCAGTTACGATACGGCCATCCTGGGTGGTCGCAATCAGCCCCAGCATTTT. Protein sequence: CASSYDTAILGGRNQPQHF.

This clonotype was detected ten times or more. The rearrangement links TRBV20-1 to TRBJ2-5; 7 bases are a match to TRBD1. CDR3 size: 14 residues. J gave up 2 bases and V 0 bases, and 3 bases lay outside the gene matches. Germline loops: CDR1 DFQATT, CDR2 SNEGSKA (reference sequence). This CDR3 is CSARDKGQQETQYF. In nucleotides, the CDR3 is TGCAGTGCTAGAGATAAGGGACAGCAAGAGACCCAGTACTTC.

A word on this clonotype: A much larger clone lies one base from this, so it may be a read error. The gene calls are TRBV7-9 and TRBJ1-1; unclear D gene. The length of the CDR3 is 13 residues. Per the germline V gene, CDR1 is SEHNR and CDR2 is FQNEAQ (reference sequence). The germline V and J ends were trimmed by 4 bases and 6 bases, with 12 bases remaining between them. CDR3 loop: CASSWLGIPEAFF. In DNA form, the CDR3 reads TGTGCCAGCAGCTGGTTAGGGATCCCTGAAGCTTTCTTT.